This T cell receptor beta chain is from a study of T cell responses to AZD1222 COVID-19 vaccine. Sequenced by immunoSEQ multiplex PCR; TCRdb stores in-frame clones only, minus some. The sample yields about 160,000 clones, 88% seen once. The TCR sequence derives from an adult in good health. The material was peripheral blood, obtained on day 0 of AZD1222 vaccination.

DNA for the CDR3: TGTGCCAGCAGCCGGAGACTAGGTCTTCTCGAGCAGTACTTC. Translated: CASSRRLGLLEQYF. The chain couples TRBV7-2 to TRBJ2-7, with D possibly being TRBD2 (6 bases). The CDR3 is 14 amino acids. From germline, CDR1 is SGHTA and CDR2 FQGNSA. V lost 5 bases and J lost 6, with 17 bases in between.